This T cell receptor (beta chain) is drawn from a study of shared clonotypes between healthy human individuals. Germline V lookup: CDR1 SNHLY, CDR2 FYNNEI. V lost 6 bases and J lost 3; bases outside the gene matches: 8. The length of the CDR3 is 16 residues. A CD45RA-negative memory subset and a CD45RA+ naive subset were separated from the CD4+ cells. Several immunoSEQ plates received, in even portions, the genomic DNA of each subset. Profiling relied on immunoSEQ multiplex PCR, and the TCRdb table lists in-frame clones only, not all of them. The data show 2,100,000 or so clones, under 97% seen once. Sample: naive CD4+ T cells sorted from blood. Subset defined: CD45RA+ positively selected. This clonotype was obtained from a man between 18 and 35 years old in good health. The V and J genes are TRBV2 and TRBJ2-3, with 11 bases lining up with TRBD2. The CDR3 sequence is CASRTGLAVVTDTQYF. In nucleotides, the CDR3 is TGTGCCAGCAGGACGGGACTAGCGGTTGTAACAGATACGCAGTATTTT.